This T cell receptor beta chain stems from a study of OX40 agonist ivuxolimab in advanced cancers. Study details: Patients were dosed with the agonistic anti-OX40 (CD134) antibody ivuxolimab. Three dose-escalation patients had partial responses: one with hepatocellular carcinoma and two with cutaneous melanoma.

Regarding the study as a whole: Clonal expansion was seen in CD4+ and CD8+ blood T cells by week 6 at 0.1 to 3.0 mg/kg.

Regarding this clone: What it recognizes is unknown.

Sequencing was performed with immunoSEQ multiplex PCR; in TCRdb, only in-frame clones are kept and a portion is missing. The table includes 50,000 to 65,000 clones, roughly 87% detected once. This sample comprised CD4+ or CD8+ T cells sorted from blood, obtained in a trial of the OX40 agonist ivuxolimab. This TCR was sampled from an adult with an advanced solid tumor such as melanoma, head and neck, liver or kidney cancer.

CDR3: CASSPGGNNSPLHF. Here the CDR3 DNA reads TGTGCCAGCTCCCCAGGGGGCAATAATTCACCCCTCCACTTT. The rearrangement uses TRBV19 and TRBJ1-6; TRBD1 matches at 8 bases. CDR1 is LNHDA, CDR2 SQIVND, per germline (reference sequence). The length of the CDR3 is 14 residues. Trimming removed 9 bases from V and 5 bases from J; junction bases left unmatched: 6.